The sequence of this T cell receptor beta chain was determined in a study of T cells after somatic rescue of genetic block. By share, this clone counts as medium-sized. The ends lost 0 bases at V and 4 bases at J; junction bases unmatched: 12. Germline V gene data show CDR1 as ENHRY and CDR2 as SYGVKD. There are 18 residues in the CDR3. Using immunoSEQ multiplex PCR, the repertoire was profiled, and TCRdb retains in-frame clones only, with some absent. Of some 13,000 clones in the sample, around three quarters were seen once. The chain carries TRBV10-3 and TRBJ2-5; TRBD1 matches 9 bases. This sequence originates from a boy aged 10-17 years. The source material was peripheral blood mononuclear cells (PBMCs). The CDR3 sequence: CAISESGKSGTGRETQYF. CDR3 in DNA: TGTGCCATCAGTGAGTCGGGAAAGTCCGGGACAGGGAGAGAGACCCAGTACTTC.